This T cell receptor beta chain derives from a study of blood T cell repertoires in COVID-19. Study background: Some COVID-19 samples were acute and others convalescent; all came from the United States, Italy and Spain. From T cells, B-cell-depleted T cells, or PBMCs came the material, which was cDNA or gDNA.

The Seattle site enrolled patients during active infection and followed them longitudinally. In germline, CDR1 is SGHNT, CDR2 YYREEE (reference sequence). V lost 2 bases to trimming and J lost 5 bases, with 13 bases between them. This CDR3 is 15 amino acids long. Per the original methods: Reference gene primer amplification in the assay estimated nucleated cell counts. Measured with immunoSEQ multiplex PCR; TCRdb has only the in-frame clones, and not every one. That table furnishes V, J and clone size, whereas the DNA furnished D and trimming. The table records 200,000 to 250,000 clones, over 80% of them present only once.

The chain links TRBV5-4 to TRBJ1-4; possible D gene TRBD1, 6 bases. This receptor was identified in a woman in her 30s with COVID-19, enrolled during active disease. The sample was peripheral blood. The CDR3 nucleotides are TGTGCCAGCAGCTTACTACAGGGCGGAAATGAAAAACTGTTTTTT. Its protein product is CASSLLQGGNEKLFF.